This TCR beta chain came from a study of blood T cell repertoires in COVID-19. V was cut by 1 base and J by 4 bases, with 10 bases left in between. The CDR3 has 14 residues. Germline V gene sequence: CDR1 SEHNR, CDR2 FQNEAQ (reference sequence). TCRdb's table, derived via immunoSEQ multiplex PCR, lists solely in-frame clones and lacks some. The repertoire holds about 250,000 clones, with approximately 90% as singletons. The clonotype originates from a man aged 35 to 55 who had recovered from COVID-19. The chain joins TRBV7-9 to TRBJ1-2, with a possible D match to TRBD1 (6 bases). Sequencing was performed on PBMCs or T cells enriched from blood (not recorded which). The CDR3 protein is CASSLVGGSYGYTF. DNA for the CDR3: TGTGCCAGCAGCTTAGTAGGGGGTTCCTATGGCTACACCTTC.